This T cell receptor beta chain was identified during a study of human T cells and chemical hapten exposure. Across the whole study: Small pooled library volume differences chiefly drove per-sample TCR yield variation.

Time point described: pre-sensitization, week 0. Described treatment: therapeutic diphenylcyclopropenone sensitization with weekly scalp DPC. Only a few counts were recorded for this clonotype. The antigen is undetermined. In the library, unique molecular identifiers were attached to individual cDNA molecules. One entry per CDR3 protein results from TCRdb running MiXCR on the RACE reads. This repertoire shows more than 250,000 distinct CDR3 sequences, around 7.3% found once; its top ten account for less than 1.5%. Germline-derived CDR1 and CDR2 are SNHLY and FYNNEI. CDR3 length: 13 residues. The ends lost 7 bases at V and 2 bases at J; junction bases unmatched: 2. General study findings and limits: In the PT1 data, expanded TCR counts showed a positive correlation with patch test score.

The sequence came from a man in his late teens or twenties with alopecia areata. Some clones in this sample may be carry-over from other donors' samples. This chain connects TRBV2 to TRBJ1-1, with TRBD1 matching 9 bases. The sequencing here drew on whole blood, taken in connection with sensitization to the hapten diphenylcyclopropenone (DPC). The CDR3 is CASKTGGNTEAFF. CDR3 coding DNA: TGTGCCAGCAAGACAGGGGGAAACACTGAAGCTTTCTTT.